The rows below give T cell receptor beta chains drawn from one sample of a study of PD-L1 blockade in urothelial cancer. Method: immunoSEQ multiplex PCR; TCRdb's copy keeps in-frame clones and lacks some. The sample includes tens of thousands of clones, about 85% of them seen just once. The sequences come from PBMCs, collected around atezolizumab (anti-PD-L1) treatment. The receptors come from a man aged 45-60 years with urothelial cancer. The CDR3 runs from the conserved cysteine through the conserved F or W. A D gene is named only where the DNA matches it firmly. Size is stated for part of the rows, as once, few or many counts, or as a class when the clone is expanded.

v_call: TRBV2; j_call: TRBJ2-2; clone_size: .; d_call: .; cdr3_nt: TGTGCCAGCAGTCATGCCGGGGAGCTGTTTTTT; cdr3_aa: CASSHAGELFF
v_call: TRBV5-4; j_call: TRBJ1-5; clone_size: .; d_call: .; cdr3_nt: TGTGCCAGCAGCTTGGAGCCTAATAGCAATCAGCCCCAGCATTTT; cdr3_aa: CASSLEPNSNQPQHF
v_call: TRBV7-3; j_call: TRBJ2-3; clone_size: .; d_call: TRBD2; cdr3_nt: TGTGCCAGCAGCTTAACAGCGGGGGCCCTGGATACGCAGTATTTT; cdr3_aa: CASSLTAGALDTQYF
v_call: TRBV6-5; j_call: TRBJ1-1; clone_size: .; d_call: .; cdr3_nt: TGTGCCAGCAGCCCAACTATTGGGACTGAAGCTTTCTTT; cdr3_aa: CASSPTIGTEAFF
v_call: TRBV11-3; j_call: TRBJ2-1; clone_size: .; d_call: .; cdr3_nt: TGTGCCAGCAGCTTAAACAGCAATGAGCAGTTCTTC; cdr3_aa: CASSLNSNEQFF
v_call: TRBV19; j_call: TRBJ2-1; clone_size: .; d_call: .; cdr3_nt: TGTGCCAGTAGTACAGGGGAAAGGTACAATGAGCAGTTCTTC; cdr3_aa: CASSTGERYNEQFF
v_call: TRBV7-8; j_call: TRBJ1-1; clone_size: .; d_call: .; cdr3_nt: TGTGCCAGCAGCCCAGGGGCGAACACTGAAGCTTTCTTT; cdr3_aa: CASSPGANTEAFF
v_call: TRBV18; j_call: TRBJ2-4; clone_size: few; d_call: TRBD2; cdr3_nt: TGTGCCAGCTCACCAGCGGCGGGGGGGCTTGGCAAAAACATTCAGTACTTC; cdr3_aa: CASSPAAGGLGKNIQYF
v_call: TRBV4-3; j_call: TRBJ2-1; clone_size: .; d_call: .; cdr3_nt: TGCGCCAGCAGCCATATAAGCGGGCCTCTCTCCTACAATGAGCAGTTCTTC; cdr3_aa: CASSHISGPLSYNEQFF
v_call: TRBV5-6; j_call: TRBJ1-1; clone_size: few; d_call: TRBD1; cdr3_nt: TGTGCCAGCAGCTTGGGGACAGGGGCCAGGGGGAACACTGAAGCTTTCTTT; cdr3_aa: CASSLGTGARGNTEAFF
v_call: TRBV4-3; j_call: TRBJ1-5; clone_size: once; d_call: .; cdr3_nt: TGCGCCAGCAGCCAAGATTGGGCAGTAAATCAGCCCCAGCATTTT; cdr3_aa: CASSQDWAVNQPQHF
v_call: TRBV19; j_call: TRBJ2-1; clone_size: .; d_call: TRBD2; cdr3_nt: TGTGCCAGTAGTGTACGGACTAGCGGGAGTGGGGATGAGCAGTTCTTC; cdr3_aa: CASSVRTSGSGDEQFF
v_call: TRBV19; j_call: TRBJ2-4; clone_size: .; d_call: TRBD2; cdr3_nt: TGTGCCAGTACCCCCCGCGGACTAGCGGGGGACGCCAAAAACATTCAGTACTTC; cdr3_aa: CASTPRGLAGDAKNIQYF
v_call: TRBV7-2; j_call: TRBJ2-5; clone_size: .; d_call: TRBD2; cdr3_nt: TGTGCCAGCGCCGGGGCAGCGGGGGGGCTGGAGACCCAGTACTTC; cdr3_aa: CASAGAAGGLETQYF
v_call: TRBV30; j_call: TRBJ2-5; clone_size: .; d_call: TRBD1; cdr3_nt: TGTGCCTGGAGTCGCAGGGGGCGGGAGACCCAGTACTTC; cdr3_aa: CAWSRRGRETQYF
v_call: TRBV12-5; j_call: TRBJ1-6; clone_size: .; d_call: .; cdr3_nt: TGTGCTAGTGGCCCCGGCCGGGGGTCCTATAATTCACCCCTCCACTTT; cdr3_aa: CASGPGRGSYNSPLHF
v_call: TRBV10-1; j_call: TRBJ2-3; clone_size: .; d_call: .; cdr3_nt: TGCGCCAGCAGTGAGAGGGGCCGAACTAGCACAGATACGCAGTATTTT; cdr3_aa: CASSERGRTSTDTQYF
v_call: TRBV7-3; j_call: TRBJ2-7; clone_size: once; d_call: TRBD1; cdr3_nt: TGTGCCAGCAGCCCCGACCGGGACAGGGCCTACGAGCAGTACTTC; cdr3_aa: CASSPDRDRAYEQYF
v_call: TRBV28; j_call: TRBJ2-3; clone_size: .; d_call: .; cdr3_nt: TGTGCCAGCAGCAATAGGGAGACAGATACGCAGTATTTT; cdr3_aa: CASSNRETDTQYF
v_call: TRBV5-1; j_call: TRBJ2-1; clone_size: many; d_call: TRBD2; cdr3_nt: TGCGCCAGCCGCCGACTAGCGGGGGGCAACAATGAGCAGTTCTTC; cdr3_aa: CASRRLAGGNNEQFF
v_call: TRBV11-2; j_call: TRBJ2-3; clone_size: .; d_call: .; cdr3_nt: TGTGCCAGCAGCTTAGATCAGGGAGGAGAGTACACAGATACGCAGTATTTT; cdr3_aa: CASSLDQGGEYTDTQYF
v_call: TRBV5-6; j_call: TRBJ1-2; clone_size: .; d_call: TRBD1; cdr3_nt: TGTGCCAGCAGCTTTGAGGACAGGGCCTTCTTCTATGGCTACACCTTC; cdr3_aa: CASSFEDRAFFYGYTF
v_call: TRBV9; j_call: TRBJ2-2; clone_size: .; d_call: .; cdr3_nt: TGTGCCAGCAGTTCTCACGCGGGGACGAACACCGGGGAGCTGTTTTTT; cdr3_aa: CASSSHAGTNTGELFF
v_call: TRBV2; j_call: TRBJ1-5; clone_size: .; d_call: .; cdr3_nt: TGTGCCAGCAGTGGGGGGGGGTTTAATCAGCCCCAGCATTTT; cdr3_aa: CASSGGGFNQPQHF
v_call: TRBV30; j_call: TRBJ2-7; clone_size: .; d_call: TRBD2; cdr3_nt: TGTGCCTGGAGCCTTGCGGGGGGGATGGAGCAGTACTTC; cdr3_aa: CAWSLAGGMEQYF
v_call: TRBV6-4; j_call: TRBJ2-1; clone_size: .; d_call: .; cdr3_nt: TGTGCCAGCAGTGGGCGGGGACACAATGAGCAGTTCTTC; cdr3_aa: CASSGRGHNEQFF
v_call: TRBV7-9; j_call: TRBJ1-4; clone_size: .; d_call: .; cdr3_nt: TGTGCCAGCAGCCCCGGGACTGCAACTAATGAAAAACTGTTTTTT; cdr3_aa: CASSPGTATNEKLFF
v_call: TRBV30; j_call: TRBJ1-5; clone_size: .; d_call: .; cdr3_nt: TGTGCCTGGAGTGTAGGACAGAAGTCCCCCCAGCATTTT; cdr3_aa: CAWSVGQKSPQHF
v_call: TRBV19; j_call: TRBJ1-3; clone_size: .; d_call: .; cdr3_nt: TGTGCCGTCAAGGAGAACTCTGGAAACACCATATATTTT; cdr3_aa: CAVKENSGNTIYF
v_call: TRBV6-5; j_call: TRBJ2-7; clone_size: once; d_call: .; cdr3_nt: TGTGCCAGCAGTTACGCGCAGGGGCTAAGATACGAGCAGTACTTC; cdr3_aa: CASSYAQGLRYEQYF
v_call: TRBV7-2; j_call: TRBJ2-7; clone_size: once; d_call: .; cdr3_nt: TGTGCCAGCAGACCCGGGACTTCTTCCTACGAGCAGTACTTC; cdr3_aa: CASRPGTSSYEQYF
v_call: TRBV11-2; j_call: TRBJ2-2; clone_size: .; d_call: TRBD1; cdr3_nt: TGTGCCAGCAGCGCAATGACAGGGATCGGGGAGCTGTTTTTT; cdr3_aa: CASSAMTGIGELFF
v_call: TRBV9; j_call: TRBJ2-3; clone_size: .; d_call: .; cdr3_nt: TGTGCCAGCAGCCCGCGGTCGGCGGGGAAGACAGATACGCAGTATTTT; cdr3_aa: CASSPRSAGKTDTQYF
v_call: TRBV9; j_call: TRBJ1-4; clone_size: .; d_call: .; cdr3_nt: TGTGCCAGCAGCGTAGAGGGGTTCGGGGGTGAAAAACTGTTTTTT; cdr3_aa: CASSVEGFGGEKLFF
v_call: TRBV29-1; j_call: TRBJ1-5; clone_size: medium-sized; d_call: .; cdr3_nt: TGCAGCGTTGCGTCTGCTTCGGGGCAGCCCCAGCATTTT; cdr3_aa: CSVASASGQPQHF
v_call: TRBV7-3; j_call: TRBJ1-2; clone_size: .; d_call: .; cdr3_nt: TGTGCCAGCAGCTTAGGCGGTGAGGGAGGCTACACCTTC; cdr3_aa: CASSLGGEGGYTF
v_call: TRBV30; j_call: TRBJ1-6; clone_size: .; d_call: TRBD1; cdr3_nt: TGTGCCTGGAGTGGGACAGGGGGACGGAGTTCACCCCTCCACTTT; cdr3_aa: CAWSGTGGRSSPLHF
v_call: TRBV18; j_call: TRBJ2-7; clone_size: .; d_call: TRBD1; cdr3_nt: TGTGCCAGCTCACAAGGACAGGGGCTGATCTACGAGCAGTACTTC; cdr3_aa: CASSQGQGLIYEQYF
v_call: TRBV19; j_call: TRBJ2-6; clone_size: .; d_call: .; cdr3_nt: TGTGCCAGTAGTATCAGTAATTGGGGGCTCATCTCTGGGGCCAACGTCCTGACTTTC; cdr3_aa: CASSISNWGLISGANVLTF
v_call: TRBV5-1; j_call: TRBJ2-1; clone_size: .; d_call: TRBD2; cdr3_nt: TGCGCCAGCAGCTTGGGATTGACTAGCGGGAGGAATGAGCAGTTCTTC; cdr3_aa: CASSLGLTSGRNEQFF
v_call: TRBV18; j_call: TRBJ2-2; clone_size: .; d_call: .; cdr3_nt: TGTGCCAGCTCACCACTTCGACAGACGAACACCGGGGAGCTGTTTTTT; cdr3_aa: CASSPLRQTNTGELFF
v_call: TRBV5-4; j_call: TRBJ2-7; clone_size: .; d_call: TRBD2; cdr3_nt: TGTGCCAGCAGCCAAGCTCCTAGGACTAGCGAGTACGAGCAGTACTTC; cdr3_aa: CASSQAPRTSEYEQYF
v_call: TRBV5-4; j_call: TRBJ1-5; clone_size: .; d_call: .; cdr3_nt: TGTGCCAGCAGCTTGGTTCCAGGGGATCAGCCCCAGCATTTT; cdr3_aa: CASSLVPGDQPQHF
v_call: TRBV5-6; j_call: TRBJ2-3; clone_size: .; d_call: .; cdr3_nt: TGTGCCAGCAGCCTGGGGACATATGGCACAGATACGCAGTATTTT; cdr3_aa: CASSLGTYGTDTQYF